A single sample gave rise to the 23 T cell receptor beta chains below, sequenced in a study of human T cells and chemical hapten exposure (dated by TCRdb to 2020 to 2023). The time point label corresponds to: patch test 3, about 24 weeks after DPC sensitization. This specimen's treatment or condition label, interpreted: therapeutic diphenylcyclopropenone sensitization with weekly scalp DPC. Receptor libraries were prepared by RACE. These reads were obtained on a NextSeq 500. TCRdb cleaned the public reads at Q25 with fastp, built clones with MiXCR and kept in-frame beta chains. Duplicate CDR3 protein sequences are folded into a single record with the most common DNA and genes. Counted in this sample were 120,000 or so distinct CDR3 sequences; over 9% of them appeared once. Of the sample, more than 2% is held by the ten largest clones. The specimen comprised whole blood, sampled in connection with sensitization to the hapten diphenylcyclopropenone (DPC). The receptors stem from a woman aged 50 to 60 with alopecia areata. Some clones in this sample may be carry-over from other donors' samples.

This clonotype has ten or more counts. The chain combines TRBV6-2 or TRBV6-3 with TRBJ2-6, with D tentatively TRBD1 or TRBD2 (5 bases each). Germline V gene data show CDR1 as MNHEY and CDR2 as SVGEGT. Trimming pared 2 bases from V and 4 bases from J, leaving 24 bases between. This CDR3 comprises 20 residues. CDR3 sequence reads: CASSYRRADNRGSGANVLTF. The CDR3 region has the DNA TGTGCCAGCAGTTACCGCCGGGCGGACAATCGAGGGAGCGGGGCCAACGTCCTGACTTTC.

V usage is TRBV3-1 and J usage is TRBJ2-1, with unresolved D. V dropped 3 bases and J dropped 6 bases, with 9 bases sitting between them. The CDR3 totals 13 residues. The germline CDR1 and CDR2 sequences are LGHDT and YNNKEL (reference sequence). CDR3 loop: CASSHFNLNEQFF. For the CDR3, the DNA is TGTGCCAGCAGCCACTTCAACCTCAATGAGCAGTTCTTC.

V and J are TRBV3-1 and TRBJ2-1; 8 bases are shared with TRBD2. Germline CDR1 reads LGHDT; CDR2 reads YNNKEL (reference sequence). This CDR3 region has 15 residues. With V trimmed by 0 bases and J by 9 bases, 7 bases remained unmatched. The CDR3 sequence is CASSQDSGGGIEQFF. CDR3 sequence (DNA): TGTGCCAGCAGCCAAGATAGTGGCGGGGGGATTGAGCAGTTCTTC.

The chain employs TRBV6-2 or TRBV6-3 and TRBJ1-5; possibly TRBD1 for D (6 bases). From germline, CDR1 is MNHEY and CDR2 SVGEGT. The ends were cut back, 0 bases at V and 6 bases at J, with 6 bases in the middle. This CDR3 comprises 13 residues. The CDR3 reads CASSYSTGQPQHF. The DNA of the CDR3 is TGTGCCAGCAGTTACTCGACAGGTCAGCCCCAGCATTTT.

This clonotype was counted ten times or more. The gene calls are TRBV5-6 and TRBJ1-3; D call uncertain. The CDR3 is 17 residues long. V was shortened by 2 bases and J by 4 bases, with 19 bases between the two germline ends. Germline V gene lookup returns CDR1 SGHDT and CDR2 YYEEEE. CDR3 sequence: CASSFRRGRARGNTIYF. The CDR3 nucleotides are TGTGCCAGCAGCTTCCGCCGAGGTAGGGCGAGAGGAAACACCATATATTTT. Full variable domain (remainder filled in from reference TRBV5-6 and TRBJ1-3): DAGVTQSPTHLIKTRGQQVTLRCSPKSGHDTVSWYQQALGQGPQFIFQYYEEEERQRGNFPDRFSGHQFPNYSSELNVNALLLGDSALYLCASSFRRGRARGNTIYFGEGSWLTVV.

This clonotype counts as medium-sized (0.01 to 0.1%). The V call is TRBV7-9, the J call TRBJ2-3; D possibly corresponds to TRBD2 (6 bases). In germline, CDR1 is SEHNR, CDR2 FQNEAQ (reference sequence). V lost 4 bases and J 5 bases, leaving 13 bases between the germline ends. This CDR3 has 14 residues. The CDR3: CASSSRRVRDTQYF. The CDR3 DNA reads as TGTGCCAGCAGCTCACGGAGGGTAAGAGATACGCAGTATTTT.

This clonotype was seen more than once but under ten times. The V call is TRBV27, the J call TRBJ2-5, with D tentatively TRBD1 or TRBD2 (5 bases each). Looked up from germline, CDR1 is MNHEY and CDR2 is SMNVEV (reference sequence). The CDR3 loop spans 14 amino acids. V gave up 8 bases and J gave up 4 bases, with 17 bases separating them. CDR3 region: CASGELGTSETQYF. In nucleotides, the CDR3 is TGTGCCAGCGGAGAACTAGGGACGTCAGAGACCCAGTACTTC.

This clonotype was seen a handful of times. V gene TRBV7-2 combines with J gene TRBJ2-1, with 11 nucleotides matching TRBD2. Germline trimming cut 3 bases from V and 7 bases from J; bases unmatched to any gene: 8. The CDR3 covers 16 residues. The germline gives CDR1 SGHTA, CDR2 FQGNSA. The CDR3 loop reads CASSLGLAGGLNEQFF. The CDR3 bases are TGTGCCAGCAGCTTGGGGCTAGCGGGGGGACTTAATGAGCAGTTCTTC.

The chain carries TRBV6-2 or TRBV6-3 and TRBJ1-5; a weak D match, TRBD1 (5 bases). Germline CDR1 MNHEY, CDR2 SVGEGT. This CDR3 has 15 amino acids. V was pared by 6 bases and J by 2 bases, with 14 bases between. CDR3 in amino acids: CASSRGWGGNQPQHF. CDR3 nucleotides: TGTGCCAGCAGCCGGGGCTGGGGCGGCAATCAGCCCCAGCATTTT.

The chain couples TRBV20-1 to TRBJ2-3, with D hard to call. Germline V gene data show CDR1 as DFQATT and CDR2 as SNEGSKA (reference sequence). The V end was cut by 1 base, the J end by 2 bases, with 1 base between. This CDR3 region has 11 residues. The DNA for the CDR3 is TGCAGTGCTAGAGTCACAGATACGCAGTATTTT. It codes for CSARVTDTQYF.

This sequence joins TRBV7-9 and TRBJ1-6; 10 bases agree with TRBD1. From germline, CDR1 is SEHNR and CDR2 FQNEAQ (reference sequence). This CDR3 comprises 15 residues. V gave up 2 bases and J gave up 10 bases; unmatched junction bases: 5. CDR3 region: CASSLSGTGESPLHF. In nucleotides, the CDR3 is TGTGCCAGCAGCTTATCCGGGACAGGGGAATCACCCCTCCACTTT.

The chain combines TRBV9 with TRBJ1-1; 9 bases map to TRBD1. Germline trimming cut 0 bases from V and 7 bases from J; bases unmatched to any gene: 10. Germline V gene sequence: CDR1 SGDLS, CDR2 YYNGEE. The CDR3 contains 16 residues. The CDR3 DNA sequence: TGTGCCAGCAGCGTAGGATCCGCGGGGACAGGGTTTGAAGCTTTCTTT. Translating it yields CASSVGSAGTGFEAFF.

This clonotype occurred a few times. V and J are TRBV27 and TRBJ2-1; D gene uncertain. V lost 6 bases, J lost 0 bases, and 12 bases lay in between. Germline-derived CDR1 and CDR2 are MNHEY and SMNVEV (reference sequence). This CDR3 is built from 15 residues. The CDR3 sequence is CASRGYLSSYNEQFF. CDR3 nucleotide sequence: TGTGCCAGCAGAGGATATTTGAGCTCCTACAATGAGCAGTTCTTC.

Many counts were recorded for this clonotype. The V and J genes are TRBV29-1 and TRBJ2-1; D is perhaps TRBD1 (5 bases). Germline V CDR1 and CDR2: SQVTM, ANQGSEA. V was shortened by 4 bases and J by 3 bases, with 7 bases between the two germline ends. The CDR3 spans 12 residues. The CDR3 region is CSVVGDYNEQFF. CDR3 in DNA: TGCAGCGTTGTAGGGGACTACAATGAGCAGTTCTTC.

In its sample, this clonotype was seen many times. The V gene is TRBV7-6, the J gene TRBJ2-3, with TRBD2 identical over 8 bases. V dropped 2 bases and J dropped 5; count of bases not matched to a gene: 12. CDR3 length: 17 residues. The germline gives CDR1 SGHVS, CDR2 FNYEAQ. CDR3 sequence (DNA): TGTGCCAGCAGCTTACCCCGGGGGGCGGGAGGAGGAGATACGCAGTATTTT. Translated: CASSLPRGAGGGDTQYF.

This clonotype was seen many times. J is TRBJ2-3 and V is TRBV20-1; D is unresolved. V dropped 0 bases and J dropped 4 bases, with 11 bases sitting between them. This CDR3 contains 14 residues. The germline V gene encodes CDR1 DFQATT and CDR2 SNEGSKA (reference sequence). CDR3 in amino acids: CSARDLEVPDTQYF. The CDR3 bases are TGCAGTGCTAGAGATCTCGAGGTCCCAGATACGCAGTATTTT.

This clonotype was counted between two and nine times. V gene TRBV28 combines with J gene TRBJ2-7; 10 bases are shared with TRBD1. V trimming: 5 bases; J trimming: 0 bases; junction bases outside the gene matches: 7. This CDR3 contains 16 residues. The germline V gene has CDR1 MDHEN and CDR2 SYDVKM. In DNA form, the CDR3 reads TGTGCCAGCAGTGGGCCCGGGACAGGGGTCTCCTACGAGCAGTACTTC. It translates to CASSGPGTGVSYEQYF. The whole variable domain, filled in from reference TRBV28 and TRBJ2-7, reads DVKVTQSSRYLVKRTGEKVFLECVQDMDHENMFWYRQDPGLGLRLIYFSYDVKMKEKGDIPEGYSVSREKKERFSLILESASTNQTSMYLCASSGPGTGVSYEQYFGPGTRLTVT.

The rearrangement joins TRBV12-3 or TRBV12-4 to TRBJ2-7; TRBD2 agrees at 9 bases. With V trimmed by 5 bases and J by 4 bases, 6 bases remained unmatched. The CDR3 runs to 14 residues. This CDR3 is CASSPGLAPYEQYF. The CDR3, as DNA: TGTGCCAGCAGTCCGGGACTAGCCCCATACGAGCAGTACTTC.

Concerning this clonotype: This may be a read error: a much more frequent sequence differs by one nucleotide. V is TRBV20-1 and J is TRBJ1-2; 8 nucleotides match TRBD1. The CDR3 is 15 amino acids. Germline V CDR1 and CDR2: DFQATT, SNEGSKA (reference sequence). The CDR3, as DNA: TGCAGTGCTCCAAGGTGGCAGGGGGCTAACTATGGCTACATCTTC. Translation: CSAPRWQGANYGYIF.

The chain joins TRBV3-1 to TRBJ2-3; D is unresolved. Trimming took 4 bases from V and 7 from J, leaving 12 bases between them. The germline V gene has CDR1 LGHDT and CDR2 YNNKEL (reference sequence). The CDR3 is 13 amino acids. The CDR3 is CASSLRSTHTQYF. In DNA form, the CDR3 reads TGTGCCAGCAGCCTCCGGAGCACCCATACGCAGTATTTT.

CDR3 DNA sequence: TGCGCCAGCAGGGCCGGGACAGCTAGCACAGATACGCAGTATTTT. Amino acid sequence: CASRAGTASTDTQYF. The chain is built from TRBV5-1 and TRBJ2-3; 7 positions agree with TRBD1. V was clipped by 5 bases and J by 0 bases; unmatched bases: 6. The CDR3 length is 15 residues. Germline lookup yields CDR1 SGHRS and CDR2 YFSETQ.

This chain uses TRBV15 with TRBJ2-4; possible D gene TRBD2, 5 bases. V shed 6 bases and J shed 6 bases, with 15 bases lying between them. This CDR3 has 14 amino acids. Germline CDR1 reads LNHNV; CDR2 reads YYDKDF (reference sequence). CDR3 nucleotide sequence: TGTGCCACCAGAGGCGGGCAGCCGGTAAACATTCAGTACTTC. Protein product: CATRGGQPVNIQYF.

The chain recombines TRBV7-8 with TRBJ1-2; D may be TRBD1 (5 bases). Trimming took off 0 bases at V and 10 bases at J, with 9 bases between the two ends. Per germline, CDR1 SGHVS and CDR2 FQNEAQ. The length of the CDR3 is 12 residues. In nucleotides, the CDR3 is TGTGCCAGCAGCTTAGCGCCAGGGCACTACACCTTC. The encoded protein is CASSLAPGHYTF.